This TCR beta chain was captured by sequencing in a study of CD8+ T cells in alopecia areata (dated by TCRdb to 2017 to 2018). Study-level background: The treated patients, all with moderate-to-severe alopecia areata, were enrolled in an open-label pilot trial of oral tofacitinib given at 5 to 10 mg twice daily. The study used high-throughput TCRbeta sequencing to examine T cell clonal expansion in alopecia areata, in both the C3H/HeJ mouse model and human patients. Tofacitinib was given for 6 to 18 months, followed by 6 months of follow-up off drug to assess delayed response and recurrence. RNA was obtained with the PAXgene miRNA kit for fixed scalp, the miRNeasy kit for PBMCs, and the RNeasy kit for mouse skin. Scalp clonality was compared among normal scalp (n=4), patchy alopecia areata scalp (n=8), and alopecia totalis/universalis scalp (n=8). In humans, TCRbeta sequencing was performed on scalp tissue and on sorted CD4+ and CD8+ peripheral blood T cells from healthy controls and from patients with patchy or totalis/universalis alopecia areata. TCRbeta CDR3 regions were amplified by immunoSEQ multiplex PCR using 35 Vbeta forward and 13 Jbeta reverse primers. The SALT score, which quantifies the percentage of affected scalp surface area, was used to measure disease severity in treated patients. Patients on tofacitinib were biopsied at baseline and after 4 and 24 weeks of treatment, and several of the patients also had a later scalp biopsy.

The library was produced with the immunoSEQ multiplex PCR assay. RNA was extracted from all samples and reverse transcribed into cDNA, which served as template for TCR sequencing. First-strand cDNA was synthesized with SuperScript III using a 2:1 mix of oligo-dT and random hexamers. A synthetic immune receptor repertoire was used to assess amplification bias, and residual bias was removed computationally. The study's processing was this. Raw reads were preprocessed to remove errors, and CDR3 was defined according to IMGT conventions as the region from the conserved cysteine to phenylalanine. Clonality was computed by normalizing Shannon entropy by log2 of the number of productive unique TCRs and subtracting the result from 1. Whether scalp clones were CD4 or CD8 was inferred by matching scalp TCRbeta sequences against CD4 and CD8 repertoires sorted from blood. TCRdb limited this immuneACCESS table to in-frame rearrangements with V and J called. A share of clones is missing; checked studies link under half to unresolved V genes, and the rest is unexplained. For V, J and clone size, that table is used; D and trimming come from the DNA. The sample contains fewer than 200,000 clones, about three fifths of them found a single time. The top ten clones comprise around an eighth of the sample.

The time point tag for this specimen amounts to: 24 weeks on oral tofacitinib. The treatment or condition label of this sample denotes: oral pan-JAK inhibitor, 5-10 mg twice daily. Lesional scalp punch biopsies and peripheral blood were obtained from alopecia areata patients. PBMCs were separated by density centrifugation and stained for CD3, CD4 and CD8, after which CD4+ and CD8+ T cells were sorted on a FACSAria. What the work shows at the level of the full study, not this receptor alone: TCR sequences shared between patients were less clear than in mice, possibly partly because of HLA diversity in the patient population. During tofacitinib treatment, many expanded lesional clones stuck around in both scalp and blood, and this persistence may partly explain why relapse happens after treatment is stopped. Because the treated cohort was small and had only one nonresponder, larger studies are needed to examine links between baseline CD8+ expansion and response. Compared with normal scalp, lesional scalp, particularly in alopecia totalis/universalis, had higher clonality and more expanded CD8+ clones, which suggests antigenic drive. Scalp clonality and the number of expanded CD8+ clones among the top 100 scalp clones were significantly decreased by tofacitinib. Scalp TCR repertoire analysis is complicated because resident alphabeta T cells in normal human skin are also sequenced, whereas mouse skin is dominated by gammadelta T cells.

This clone has just a few counts. What this receptor recognizes is not known. Base quality data are lacking; no much larger clone is found one base away. This TCR came from a human donor with alopecia areata. Here the sequenced sample was CD8+ T cells sorted from blood, taken at week 24, from a patient treated with tofacitinib.

The sequenced DNA is TGTGCCAGCATCAGCGGGGGGTACAATGAGCAGTTCTTC. Its protein product is CASISGGYNEQFF. This sequence uses TRBV2 and TRBJ2-1; 9 bases in the middle match TRBD2. Trimming leaves V shorter by 7 bases and J shorter by 4 bases, with the junction holding 2 bases beyond the gene matches. The CDR3 measures 13 amino acids from cysteine to phenylalanine. Here the CDR3 DNA is all that survives: 39 bases in frame from base 1. In the germline V gene, CDR1 corresponds to SNHLY and CDR2 to FYNNEI. Full variable domain (CDR3 extended with the reference TRBV2 and TRBJ2-1 proteins): EPEVTQTPSHQVTQMGQEVILRCVPISNHLYFYWYRQILGQKVEFLVSFYNNEISEKSEIFDDQFSVERPDGSNFTLKIRSTKLEDSAMYFCASISGGYNEQFFGPGTRLTVL.